The 7 T cell receptor beta chains reported below all come from one sample, sequenced in a study of blood T cell repertoires in COVID-19. This table comes from immunoSEQ multiplex PCR, and its TCRdb copy is limited to in-frame clones, with some not included. The repertoire consists of roughly 68,000 clones, with 89% occurring once and the leading ten covering 4.5% to 5%. Input material: peripheral blood. The receptors were gathered from a woman aged 45-60 years with active COVID-19.

Note on this clone: Other DNA sequences in this specimen translate into the identical CDR3. The chain recombines TRBV28 with TRBJ1-5; a weak D match, TRBD1 (5 bases). Germline values: CDR1 MDHEN, CDR2 SYDVKM. Deletions cut 6 bases from V and 5 bases from J, with 8 bases between. The CDR3 covers 12 residues. CDR3 nucleotides: TGTGCCAGCAGCGACAGTTATCAGCCCCAGCATTTT. It encodes CASSDSYQPQHF.

The rearrangement links TRBV12-3 or TRBV12-4 to TRBJ2-5; possible D gene TRBD1, 5 bases. The V end lost 3 bases, the J end lost 4 bases, and 9 bases lay between the germline ends. The CDR3 runs 13 residues. The CDR3 spells CASSFRVSETQYF. CDR3 bases: TGTGCCAGCAGTTTCAGGGTATCAGAGACCCAGTACTTC.

The J gene is TRBJ2-5, the V gene TRBV7-8, with 11 bases identical to TRBD2. CDR1 is SGHVS, CDR2 FQNEAQ, per germline. Losses at the gene ends were 8 bases for V and 5 bases for J; bases not matched to a gene: 10. This CDR3 contains 15 residues. The CDR3 nucleotides are TGTGCCAGCGGGGATTTACTAGCGGGAGTTGAGACCCAGTACTTC. Its translation: CASGDLLAGVETQYF.

This sequence joins TRBV11-3 and TRBJ2-1, with D perhaps matching TRBD2 (5 bases). This CDR3 comprises 12 residues. Germline CDR1 and CDR2: SGHNT and YENEEA. V was trimmed by 3 bases and J by 6 bases, leaving 6 bases between them. The CDR3 here is CASSFSGNEQFF. The CDR3 DNA follows: TGTGCCAGCAGCTTCAGCGGCAATGAGCAGTTCTTC.

The chain carries TRBV9 and TRBJ2-3, with 9 bases aligning to TRBD2. This CDR3 has 15 residues. J lost 3 bases, V lost 4 bases, and 6 bases had no gene match. CDR1 is SGDLS and CDR2 is YYNGEE in the germline V gene. In DNA form, the CDR3 reads TGTGCCAGCAGCTCATTAGCGGGAGCGACAGATACGCAGTATTTT. Translating gives CASSSLAGATDTQYF.

The chain links TRBV7-6 to TRBJ2-1, with TRBD2 as a possible D gene (6 bases). V was cut by 0 bases and J by 6 bases, with 15 bases left in between. The CDR3 extends over 16 amino acids. CDR1 is SGHVS and CDR2 is FNYEAQ in the germline V gene. The CDR3 reads CASSLAGRDVSNEQFF. The CDR3 nucleotides are TGTGCCAGCAGCTTAGCAGGGCGGGACGTGAGCAATGAGCAGTTCTTC.

This sequence joins TRBV3-1 (or the pseudogene TRBV3-2) and TRBJ1-1, with TRBD1 matching over 8 bases. The CDR3 length is 13 residues. After removal of 3 bases from V and 3 bases from J, the junction contained 0 bases not matched to a gene. Per the germline V gene, CDR1 is LGHDT and CDR2 is YNNKEL (reference sequence). In nucleotides, the CDR3 is TGTGCCAGCAGCCAGGACAGGGACACTGAAGCTTTCTTT. The encoded protein is CASSQDRDTEAFF.